The clone carrying this T cell receptor beta chain was recorded many times. Its antigen is as yet unknown. This entry comes from a study of Graves' ophthalmopathy and Graves' hyperthyroidism. The study, taken as a whole, reports: Most expanded clonotypes from thyroid (those above 0.001 frequency) were also found in blood.

RNA transcripts served as template for amplifying TCR beta CDR3 sequences. RT-PCR was first run with HTBI primers, then multiplex PCR in a second round. Each CDR3 protein gets one entry after TCRdb re-called the multiplex PCR reads with MiXCR. The sample consists of over a million distinct CDR3 sequences, roughly two fifths of them appearing once. Between the trimmed V and J ends, which lost 2 bases and 7 bases, there was a span of 21 bases. The CDR3 extends over 15 amino acids. Looked up from germline, CDR1 is DFQATT and CDR2 is SNEGSKA (reference sequence). Sequenced: peripheral blood or thyroid tissue (not recorded which). The receptor was isolated from an adult man with Graves' hyperthyroidism. V and J are TRBV20-1 and TRBJ2-7, with TRBD2 as a possible D gene (6 bases). In DNA form, the CDR3 reads TGCAGTGCTAGAATACCGGGAGCAGTTGTGCGGGAGCAGTACTTC. This sequence encodes CSARIPGAVVREQYF.